Following are 2 T cell receptor beta chains from one sample sequenced in a study of cytomegalovirus exposure and HLA in healthy donors. 13 Jbeta primers and 60 Vbeta primers were used for the PCR. Measured with immunoSEQ multiplex PCR; TCRdb has only the in-frame clones, and not every one. This sample carries 100,000 to 150,000 clones, around 80% of them seen once, and the ten largest clones take about 1.1%. The sample comprised PBMCs. The receptors were gathered from a woman aged 30 to 39 in good health and CMV-seronegative.

This sequence joins TRBV6-5 and TRBJ1-3, with D unresolved. Trimming pared 5 bases from V and 4 bases from J, leaving 15 bases between. The CDR3 is made up of 15 amino acids. Germline V gene lookup returns CDR1 MNHEY and CDR2 SVGAGI. CDR3 residues: CASSLGRKIGNTIYF. DNA of the CDR3: TGTGCCAGCAGTCTAGGGAGAAAAATCGGAAACACCATATATTTT.

V is TRBV7-8 and J is TRBJ1-1; TRBD1 might be the D (5 bases). CDR1 and CDR2 from the germline V gene are SGHVS and FQNEAQ. V lost 1 base to trimming and J lost 5 bases, with 14 bases between them. The CDR3 is 15 residues long. The CDR3 DNA is TGTGCCAGCAGCTTAGGCTCCCGGGGGGGAACTGAAGCTTTCTTT. It codes for CASSLGSRGGTEAFF.